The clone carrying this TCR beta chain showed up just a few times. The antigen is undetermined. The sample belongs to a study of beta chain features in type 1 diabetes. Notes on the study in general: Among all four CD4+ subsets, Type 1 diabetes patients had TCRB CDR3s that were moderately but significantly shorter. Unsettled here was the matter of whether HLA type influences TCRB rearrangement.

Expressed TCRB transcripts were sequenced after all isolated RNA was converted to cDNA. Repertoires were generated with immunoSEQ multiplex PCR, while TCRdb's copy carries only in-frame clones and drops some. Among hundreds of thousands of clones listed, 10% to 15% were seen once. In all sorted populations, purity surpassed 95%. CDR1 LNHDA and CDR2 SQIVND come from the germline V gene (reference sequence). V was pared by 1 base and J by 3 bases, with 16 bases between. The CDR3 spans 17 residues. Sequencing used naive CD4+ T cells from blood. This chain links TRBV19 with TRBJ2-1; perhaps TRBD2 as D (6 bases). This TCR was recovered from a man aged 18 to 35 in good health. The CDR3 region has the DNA TGTGCCAGTAGTATAGCTGGGGGTAGCGGAATCTACAATGAGCAGTTCTTC. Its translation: CASSIAGGSGIYNEQFF.